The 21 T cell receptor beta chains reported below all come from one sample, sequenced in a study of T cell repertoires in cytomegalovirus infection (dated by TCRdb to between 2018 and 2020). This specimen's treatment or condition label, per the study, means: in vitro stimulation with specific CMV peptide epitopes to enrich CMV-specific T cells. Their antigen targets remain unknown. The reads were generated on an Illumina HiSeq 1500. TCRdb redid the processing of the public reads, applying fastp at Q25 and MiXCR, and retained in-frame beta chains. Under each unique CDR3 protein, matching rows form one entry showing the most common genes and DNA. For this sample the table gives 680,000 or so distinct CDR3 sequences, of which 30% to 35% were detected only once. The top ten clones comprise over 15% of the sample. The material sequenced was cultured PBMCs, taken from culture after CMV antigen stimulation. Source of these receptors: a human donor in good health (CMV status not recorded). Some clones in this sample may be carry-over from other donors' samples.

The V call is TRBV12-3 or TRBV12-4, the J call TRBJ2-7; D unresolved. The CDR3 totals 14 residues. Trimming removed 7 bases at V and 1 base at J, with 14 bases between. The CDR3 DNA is TGTGCCAGCATTTTCAGCTCGAGGTCCTACGAGCAGTACTTC. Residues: CASIFSSRSYEQYF.

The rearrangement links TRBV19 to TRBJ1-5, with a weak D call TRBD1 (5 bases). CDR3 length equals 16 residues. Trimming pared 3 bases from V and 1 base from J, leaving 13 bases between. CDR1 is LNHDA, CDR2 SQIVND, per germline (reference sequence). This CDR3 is CASSIRDQESNQPQHF. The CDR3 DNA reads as TGTGCCAGTAGTATCCGGGACCAAGAGAGCAATCAGCCCCAGCATTTT.

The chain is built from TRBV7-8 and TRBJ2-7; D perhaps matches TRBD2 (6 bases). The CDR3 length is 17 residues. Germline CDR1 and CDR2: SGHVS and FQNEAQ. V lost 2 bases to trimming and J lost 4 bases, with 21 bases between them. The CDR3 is CASSLLLFGSVGYEQYF. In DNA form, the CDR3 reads TGTGCCAGCAGCTTACTCCTGTTCGGGAGTGTCGGTTACGAGCAGTACTTC.

CDR3 sequence: CASSEGGGLARYEQYF. The CDR3 nucleotides read TGTGCCAGCAGTGAGGGGGGGGGACTAGCGAGGTACGAGCAGTACTTC. V is TRBV12-3 or TRBV12-4 and J is TRBJ2-7; 10 nucleotides align to TRBD2. The length of the CDR3 is 16 residues. Trimming cost V 5 bases and J 4 bases; bases outside gene matches: 11.

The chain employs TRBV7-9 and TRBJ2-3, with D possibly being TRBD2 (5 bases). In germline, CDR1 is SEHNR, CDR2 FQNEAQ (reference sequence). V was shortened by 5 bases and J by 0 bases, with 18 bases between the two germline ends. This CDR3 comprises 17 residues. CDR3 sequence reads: CASSPPALETSTDTQYF. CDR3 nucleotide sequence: TGTGCCAGCAGCCCACCCGCACTAGAAACTAGCACAGATACGCAGTATTTT. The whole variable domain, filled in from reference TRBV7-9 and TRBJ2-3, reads DTGVSQNPRHKITKRGQNVTFRCDPISEHNRLYWYRQTLGQGPEFLTYFQNEAQLEKSRLLSDRFSAERPKGSFSTLEIQRTEQGDSAMYLCASSPPALETSTDTQYFGPGTRLTVL.

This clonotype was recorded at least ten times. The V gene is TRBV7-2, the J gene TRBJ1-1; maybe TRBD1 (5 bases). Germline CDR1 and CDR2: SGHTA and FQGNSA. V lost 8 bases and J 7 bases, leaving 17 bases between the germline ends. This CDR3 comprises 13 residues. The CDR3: CASGTAGTNEAFF. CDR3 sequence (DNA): TGTGCCAGCGGGACGGCAGGCACAAATGAAGCTTTCTTT.

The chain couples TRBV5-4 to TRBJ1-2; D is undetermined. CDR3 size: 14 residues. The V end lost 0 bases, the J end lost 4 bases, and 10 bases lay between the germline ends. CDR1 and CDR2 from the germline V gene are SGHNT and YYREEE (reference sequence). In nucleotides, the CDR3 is TGTGCCAGCAGCTTGGAGATAGGGAGCTATGGCTACACCTTC. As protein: CASSLEIGSYGYTF.

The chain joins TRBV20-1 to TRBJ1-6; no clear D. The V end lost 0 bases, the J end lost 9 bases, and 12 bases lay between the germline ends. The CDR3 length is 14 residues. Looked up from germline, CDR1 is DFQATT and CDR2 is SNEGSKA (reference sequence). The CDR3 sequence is CSAREGTAVSPLHF. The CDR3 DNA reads TGCAGTGCTAGAGAGGGAACAGCCGTTTCACCCCTCCACTTT.

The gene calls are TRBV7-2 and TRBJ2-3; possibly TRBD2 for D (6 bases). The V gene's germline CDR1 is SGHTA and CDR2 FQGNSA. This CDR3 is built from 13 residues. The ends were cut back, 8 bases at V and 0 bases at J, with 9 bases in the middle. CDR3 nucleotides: TGTGCCAGCGGGAGGCCTAGCACAGATACGCAGTATTTT. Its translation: CASGRPSTDTQYF.

The CDR3 is CASSYFKGGQPQHF. The CDR3 bases are TGTGCCAGCAGTTACTTCAAAGGGGGACAGCCCCAGCATTTT. The chain carries TRBV6-6 and TRBJ1-5; possible D gene TRBD1, 6 bases. This CDR3 is built from 14 residues. The ends were cut back, 1 base at V and 7 bases at J, with 11 bases in the middle. Germline lookup yields CDR1 MNHNY and CDR2 SVGAGI (reference sequence).

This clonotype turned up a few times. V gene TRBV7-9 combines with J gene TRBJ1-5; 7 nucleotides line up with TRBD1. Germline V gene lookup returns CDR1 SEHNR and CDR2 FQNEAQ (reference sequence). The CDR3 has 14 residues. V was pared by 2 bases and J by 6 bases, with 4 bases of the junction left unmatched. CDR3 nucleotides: TGTGCCAGCAGCTTATCGACAGGGAGTCAGCCCCAGCATTTT. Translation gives CASSLSTGSQPQHF. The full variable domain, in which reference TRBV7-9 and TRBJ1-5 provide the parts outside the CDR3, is DTGVSQNPRHKITKRGQNVTFRCDPISEHNRLYWYRQTLGQGPEFLTYFQNEAQLEKSRLLSDRFSAERPKGSFSTLEIQRTEQGDSAMYLCASSLSTGSQPQHFGDGTRLSIL.

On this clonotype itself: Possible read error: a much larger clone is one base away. The CDR3 nucleotides are TGTGACAGCAGCTTAGAACAGGGACAAGAGACCCAGTACTTC. Translating it yields CDSSLEQGQETQYF. The chain recombines TRBV7-2 with TRBJ2-5; D might be TRBD1 (6 bases). The CDR3 length is 14 residues. The germline V gene has CDR1 SGHTA and CDR2 FQGNSA.

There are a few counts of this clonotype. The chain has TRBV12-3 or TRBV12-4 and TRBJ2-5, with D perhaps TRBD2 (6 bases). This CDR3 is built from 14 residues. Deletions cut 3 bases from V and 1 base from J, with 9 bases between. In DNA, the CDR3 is TGTGCCAGCAGTTTCCCTAGCGTCCAAGAGACCCAGTACTTC. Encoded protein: CASSFPSVQETQYF.

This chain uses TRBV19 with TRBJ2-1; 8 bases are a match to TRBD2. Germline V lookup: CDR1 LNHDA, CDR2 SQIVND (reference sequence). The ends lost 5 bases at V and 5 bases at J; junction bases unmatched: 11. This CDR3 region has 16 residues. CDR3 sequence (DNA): TGTGCCAGTAGTGTAACCGGGACTAGGGCCCACAATGAGCAGTTCTTC. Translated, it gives CASSVTGTRAHNEQFF.

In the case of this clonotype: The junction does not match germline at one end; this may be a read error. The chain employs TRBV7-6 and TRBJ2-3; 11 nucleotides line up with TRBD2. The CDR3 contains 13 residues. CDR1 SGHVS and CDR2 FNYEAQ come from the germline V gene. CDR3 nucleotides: TGTGCCAGCAGCCTTAAACTTAGCGGGAGGGGCGTTTTT. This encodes CASSLKLSGRGVF.

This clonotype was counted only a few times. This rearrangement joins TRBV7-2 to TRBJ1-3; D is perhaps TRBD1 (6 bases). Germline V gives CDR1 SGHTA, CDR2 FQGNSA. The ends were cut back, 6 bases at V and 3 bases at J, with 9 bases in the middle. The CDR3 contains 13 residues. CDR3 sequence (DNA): TGTGCCAGCAGAGGGGGTGGTGGAAACACCATATATTTT. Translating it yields CASRGGGGNTIYF.

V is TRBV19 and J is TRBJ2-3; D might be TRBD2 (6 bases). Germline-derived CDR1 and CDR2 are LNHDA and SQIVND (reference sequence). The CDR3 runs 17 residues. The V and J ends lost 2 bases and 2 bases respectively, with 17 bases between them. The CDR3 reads CASSINAGRGYTDTQYF. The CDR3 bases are TGTGCCAGTAGTATAAATGCTGGGCGGGGCTACACAGATACGCAGTATTTT.

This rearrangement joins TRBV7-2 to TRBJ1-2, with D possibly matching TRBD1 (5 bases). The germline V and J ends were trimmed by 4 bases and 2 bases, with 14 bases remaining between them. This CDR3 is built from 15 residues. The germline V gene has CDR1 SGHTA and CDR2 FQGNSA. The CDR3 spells CASSWVFGGNYGYTF. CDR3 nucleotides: TGTGCCAGCAGCTGGGTTTTTGGGGGGAACTATGGCTACACCTTC.

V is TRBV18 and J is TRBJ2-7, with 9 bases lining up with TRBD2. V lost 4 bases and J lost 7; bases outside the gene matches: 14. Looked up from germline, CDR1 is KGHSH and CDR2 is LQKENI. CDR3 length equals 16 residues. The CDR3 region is CASSRLAGATTEEQYF. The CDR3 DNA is TGTGCCAGCTCACGATTAGCGGGGGCCACTACGGAAGAGCAGTACTTC. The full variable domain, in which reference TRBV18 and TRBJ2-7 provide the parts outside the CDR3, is NAGVMQNPRHLVRRRGQEARLRCSPMKGHSHVYWYRQLPEEGLKFMVYLQKENIIDESGMPKERFSAEFPKEGPSILRIQQVVRGDSAAYFCASSRLAGATTEEQYFGPGTRLTVT.

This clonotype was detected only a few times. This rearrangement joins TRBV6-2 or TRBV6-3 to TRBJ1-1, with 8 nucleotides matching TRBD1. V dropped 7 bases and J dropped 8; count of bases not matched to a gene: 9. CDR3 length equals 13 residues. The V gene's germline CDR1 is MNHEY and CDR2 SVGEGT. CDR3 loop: CASNYGGQVEAFF. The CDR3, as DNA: TGTGCCAGCAACTACGGGGGACAGGTCGAAGCTTTCTTT.

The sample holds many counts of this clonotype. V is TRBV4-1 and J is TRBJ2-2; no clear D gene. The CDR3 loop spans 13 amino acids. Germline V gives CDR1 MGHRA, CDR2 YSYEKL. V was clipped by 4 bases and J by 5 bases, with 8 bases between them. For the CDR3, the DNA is TGCGCCAGCAGCCCCCCCGGGACCGGGGAGCTGTTTTTT. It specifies CASSPPGTGELFF.